These 21 T cell receptor beta chains were all obtained from the same sample, sequenced in a study of T cells in localized non-small cell lung cancer. Sequencing was performed with immunoSEQ multiplex PCR; in TCRdb, only in-frame clones are kept and a portion is missing. This table has roughly 58,000 clones, roughly 79% appearing once. The sample here was PBMCs, taken before any cancer treatment. The source of these receptors is a man aged 35 to 70 with stage II lung adenocarcinoma.

The chain is built from TRBV7-2 and TRBJ1-2; 10 nucleotides agree with TRBD1. Per the germline V gene, CDR1 is SGHTA and CDR2 is FQGNSA. The CDR3 loop spans 14 amino acids. The junction had 5 bases not matched to a gene; V was cut back by 6 bases and J by 4 bases. In DNA form, the CDR3 reads TGTGCCAGCAGAACCGGGACAGGGGCCTATGGCTACACCTTC. Translating gives CASRTGTGAYGYTF.

The V and J genes are TRBV4-1 and TRBJ1-2, with a tentative D call TRBD1 (6 bases). The germline V and J ends were trimmed by 1 base and 2 bases, with 14 bases remaining between them. This CDR3 region has 16 residues. Germline CDR1 MGHRA, CDR2 YSYEKL. CDR3 loop: CASSQAAGTQNYGYTF. In DNA form, the CDR3 reads TGCGCCAGCAGCCAAGCCGCCGGGACACAGAACTATGGCTACACCTTC.

The rearrangement links TRBV21-1 to TRBJ2-7. TRBV21-1 counts as a pseudogene. The CDR3 contains 14 residues. As DNA, the CDR3 is TGTGCCAGCAGCGATTTGGAACGGTCCTACGAGCAGTACTTC. Residues: CASSDLERSYEQYF.

The gene calls are TRBV7-2 and TRBJ2-7, with D perhaps TRBD2 (6 bases). CDR3 size: 14 residues. Germline CDR1 SGHTA, CDR2 FQGNSA. The germline V and J ends were trimmed by 4 bases and 6 bases, with 16 bases remaining between them. CDR3: CASSYGTVLPEQYF. DNA for the CDR3: TGTGCCAGCAGCTACGGGACTGTACTACCCGAGCAGTACTTC. Using reference TRBV7-2 and TRBJ2-7 for the parts outside the CDR3, the full variable domain is GAGVSQSPSNKVTEKGKDVELRCDPISGHTALYWYRQSLGQGLEFLIYFQGNSAPDKSGLPSDRFSAERTGGSVSTLTIQRTQQEDSAVYLCASSYGTVLPEQYFGPGTRLTVT.

V is TRBV29-1 and J is TRBJ1-2, with TRBD1 matching over 7 bases. The CDR3 is 12 residues long. V was pared by 4 bases and J by 8 bases, with 7 bases of the junction left unmatched. Germline V lookup: CDR1 SQVTM, CDR2 ANQGSEA. CDR3 sequence (DNA): TGCAGCGTTGTGGCAGGGGGGAGCGGCTACACCTTC. Its protein product is CSVVAGGSGYTF.

V usage is TRBV11-3 and J usage is TRBJ2-7; a weak D match, TRBD2 (6 bases). This CDR3 is built from 15 residues. Per the germline V gene, CDR1 is SGHNT and CDR2 is YENEEA. Trimming removed 4 bases at V and 2 bases at J, with 15 bases between. The chain's CDR3 is CASSYFGSGAYEQYF. DNA of the CDR3: TGTGCCAGCAGCTATTTCGGTAGCGGCGCCTACGAGCAGTACTTC.

This clone was seen a single time. This chain links TRBV27 with TRBJ2-6; 7 nucleotides match TRBD1. This CDR3 region has 16 residues. CDR1 and CDR2 from the germline V gene are MNHEY and SMNVEV (reference sequence). V shed 4 bases, J shed 2 bases, and the junction held 5 bases outside the gene matches. The CDR3 is CASSSLQGAGANVLTF. CDR3 DNA: TGTGCCAGCAGTTCCCTCCAGGGGGCTGGGGCCAACGTCCTGACTTTC.

This clone was recorded many times. J is TRBJ2-7 and V is TRBV19, with D tentatively TRBD1 (5 bases). Between the trimmed V and J ends, which lost 6 bases and 3 bases, there was a span of 18 bases. CDR1 and CDR2 from the germline V gene are LNHDA and SQIVND (reference sequence). This CDR3 has 15 residues. As DNA, the CDR3 is TGTGCCAGTAGCTTCACAGGCCCCCTAGGCTACGAGCAGTACTTC. Its protein is CASSFTGPLGYEQYF. Using reference TRBV19 and TRBJ2-7 for the parts outside the CDR3, the full variable domain is DGGITQSPKYLFRKEGQNVTLSCEQNLNHDAMYWYRQDPGQGLRLIYYSQIVNDFQKGDIAEGYSVSREKKESFPLTVTSAQKNPTAFYLCASSFTGPLGYEQYFGPGTRLTVT.

The genes are TRBV7-2 and TRBJ2-1; possible D gene TRBD2, 5 bases. Germline V lookup: CDR1 SGHTA, CDR2 FQGNSA. The CDR3 sequence is 13 residues long. Trimming cost V 6 bases and J 9 bases, with 15 bases left between them. CDR3 loop: CASSRTGDTEQFF. Here the CDR3 DNA reads TGTGCCAGCAGTCGGACTGGAGACACTGAGCAGTTCTTC.

J is TRBJ1-2 and V is TRBV14, with D unresolved. This CDR3 has 14 residues. V lost 0 bases and J lost 5, with 10 bases in between. Germline CDR1 reads SGHDN; CDR2 reads FVKESK. The CDR3 DNA reads TGTGCCAGCAGCCAAGATCGTTTCGGGTATGGCTACACCTTC. It specifies CASSQDRFGYGYTF.

This chain connects TRBV7-8 to TRBJ1-4; D ambiguous. Deletions cut 1 base from V and 0 bases from J, with 12 bases between. Germline V CDR1 and CDR2: SGHVS, FQNEAQ. This CDR3 contains 17 residues. CDR3 in amino acids: CASSLGWTGTTNEKLFF. The CDR3 nucleotides read TGTGCCAGCAGCTTAGGGTGGACGGGGACAACTAATGAAAAACTGTTTTTT.

The chain employs TRBV7-2 and TRBJ1-1; TRBD1 matches at 11 bases. The germline CDR1 and CDR2 sequences are SGHTA and FQGNSA. After removal of 5 bases from V and 5 bases from J, the junction contained 4 bases not matched to a gene. The CDR3 has 14 amino acids. The CDR3 nucleotides read TGTGCCAGCAGCCGGGGACAGGGGGGGACTGAAGCTTTCTTT. Its protein product is CASSRGQGGTEAFF.

The count of this clone is one. The chain links TRBV6-1 to TRBJ1-2, with 8 bases identical to TRBD1. Trimming cost V 6 bases and J 7 bases; bases outside gene matches: 7. Germline V gene lookup returns CDR1 MNHNS and CDR2 SASEGT. The CDR3 is 13 residues long. In nucleotides, the CDR3 is TGTGCCAGCAGCGCCAGGGGGCGCGTTGGCTACACCTTC. Residues: CASSARGRVGYTF.

The chain links TRBV7-2 to TRBJ2-2; D gene uncertain. The CDR3 consists of 12 residues. V gave up 6 bases and J gave up 6 bases, with 8 bases separating them. CDR1 is SGHTA and CDR2 is FQGNSA in the germline V gene. The DNA for the CDR3 is TGTGCCAGCAGTTATGGATCCGGGGAGCTGTTTTTT. Its protein product is CASSYGSGELFF.

This rearrangement joins TRBV18 to TRBJ1-3; D is undetermined. The CDR3 consists of 14 residues. V was pared by 6 bases and J by 0 bases, with 9 bases between. Germline CDR1 is KGHSH and CDR2 is LQKENI. Here the CDR3 DNA reads TGTGCCAGCTCCCCGGACCTCTCTGGAAACACCATATATTTT. This sequence encodes CASSPDLSGNTIYF.

This chain joins TRBV5-1 and TRBJ2-2; 8 bases map to TRBD2. CDR1 SGHRS and CDR2 YFSETQ come from the germline V gene. Germline trimming cut 4 bases from V and 0 bases from J; bases unmatched to any gene: 5. This CDR3 region has 16 residues. Here the CDR3 reads CASSISGNANTGELFF. CDR3 bases: TGCGCCAGCAGCATTAGCGGGAACGCGAACACCGGGGAGCTGTTTTTT.

This chain connects TRBV27 to TRBJ1-2, with TRBD1 matching over 8 bases. The V gene's germline CDR1 is MNHEY and CDR2 SMNVEV (reference sequence). Trimming cost V 6 bases and J 5 bases; bases outside gene matches: 5. This CDR3 is 13 amino acids long. CDR3 sequence reads: CASRTGGGYGYTF. CDR3 DNA sequence: TGTGCCAGCAGAACAGGGGGTGGGTATGGCTACACCTTC.

The V gene is TRBV7-2, the J gene TRBJ2-7; 7 bases fit TRBD1. J gave up 4 bases and V 4 bases, and 7 bases lay outside the gene matches. This CDR3 has 14 residues. The V gene's germline CDR1 is SGHTA and CDR2 FQGNSA. CDR3 in amino acids: CASSSALQGYEQYF. The CDR3 nucleotides read TGTGCCAGCAGCTCAGCCCTACAGGGGTACGAGCAGTACTTC.

The genes are TRBV5-1 and TRBJ2-5; the match to TRBD2 covers 13 bases. Looked up from germline, CDR1 is SGHRS and CDR2 is YFSETQ. The J segment lost 5 bases and the V segment lost 4 bases, leaving 8 bases of the junction unmatched. The CDR3 contains 16 residues. This CDR3 reads CASSLRGLAGIETQYF. The CDR3 DNA sequence: TGCGCCAGCAGCCTCCGGGGACTAGCGGGAATTGAGACCCAGTACTTC.

The rearrangement joins TRBV9 to TRBJ2-7, with 11 positions matching TRBD1. Losses at the gene ends were 4 bases for V and 5 bases for J; bases not matched to a gene: 5. Germline V gene data show CDR1 as SGDLS and CDR2 as YYNGEE. CDR3 length equals 14 residues. CDR3 residues: CASSPRTGGNEQYF. Written as DNA, the CDR3 is TGTGCCAGCAGCCCCCGGACAGGGGGCAACGAGCAGTACTTC.

The gene calls are TRBV30 and TRBJ1-2; D is unresolved. Trimming took 0 bases from V and 6 from J, leaving 11 bases between them. Germline V lookup: CDR1 GTSNPN, CDR2 SVGIG (reference sequence). The CDR3 is made up of 13 amino acids. The CDR3 sequence: CAWSVPGGNGYTF. Written as DNA, the CDR3 is TGTGCCTGGAGTGTACCAGGAGGAAATGGCTACACCTTC.